One and the same sample provided the 3 T cell receptor beta chains below, sequenced in a study of cytomegalovirus exposure and HLA in healthy donors. A multiplex PCR was run with 60 Vbeta primers and 13 Jbeta primers. TCRdb keeps only in-frame clones here, not all; method: immunoSEQ multiplex PCR. The sample has 100,000 or so clones, over 75% seen once; the top ten hold about 10%. Sequencing input: PBMCs. Receptor source: a man in his forties or fifties in good health and CMV-seropositive.

This clone was detected once. This chain links TRBV7-6 with TRBJ1-3; 7 bases line up with TRBD1. The germline CDR1 and CDR2 sequences are SGHVS and FNYEAQ. This CDR3 comprises 14 residues. With V trimmed by 5 bases and J by 2 bases, 3 bases remained unmatched. The DNA for the CDR3 is TGTGCCAGCAGCGAAACAGGGGCTGGAAACACCATATATTTT. Translated: CASSETGAGNTIYF.

This clone has a handful of counts. An end of the junction differs from the germline gene, which may be a read error. The gene calls are TRBV7-7 and TRBJ2-5; 8 bases map to TRBD1. The CDR3 covers 13 residues. Germline loops: CDR1 SSHAT, CDR2 FNYEAQ (reference sequence). The CDR3 region has the DNA TGTGCTAGCAGCTTCGGACAGGGAAAGACCCAGTACTTC. It codes for CASSFGQGKTQYF.

The chain employs TRBV18 and TRBJ1-1; D is perhaps TRBD1 (5 bases). The ends were cut back, 2 bases at V and 1 base at J, with 8 bases in the middle. The CDR3 contains 14 residues. In germline, CDR1 is KGHSH, CDR2 LQKENI. The CDR3 reads CASSPWGGNTEAFF. CDR3 nucleotides: TGTGCCAGCTCACCATGGGGGGGGAACACTGAAGCTTTCTTT. The full variable domain, its missing parts supplied by reference TRBV18 and TRBJ1-1, is NAGVMQNPRHLVRRRGQEARLRCSPMKGHSHVYWYRQLPEEGLKFMVYLQKENIIDESGMPKERFSAEFPKEGPSILRIQQVVRGDSAAYFCASSPWGGNTEAFFGQGTRLTVV.